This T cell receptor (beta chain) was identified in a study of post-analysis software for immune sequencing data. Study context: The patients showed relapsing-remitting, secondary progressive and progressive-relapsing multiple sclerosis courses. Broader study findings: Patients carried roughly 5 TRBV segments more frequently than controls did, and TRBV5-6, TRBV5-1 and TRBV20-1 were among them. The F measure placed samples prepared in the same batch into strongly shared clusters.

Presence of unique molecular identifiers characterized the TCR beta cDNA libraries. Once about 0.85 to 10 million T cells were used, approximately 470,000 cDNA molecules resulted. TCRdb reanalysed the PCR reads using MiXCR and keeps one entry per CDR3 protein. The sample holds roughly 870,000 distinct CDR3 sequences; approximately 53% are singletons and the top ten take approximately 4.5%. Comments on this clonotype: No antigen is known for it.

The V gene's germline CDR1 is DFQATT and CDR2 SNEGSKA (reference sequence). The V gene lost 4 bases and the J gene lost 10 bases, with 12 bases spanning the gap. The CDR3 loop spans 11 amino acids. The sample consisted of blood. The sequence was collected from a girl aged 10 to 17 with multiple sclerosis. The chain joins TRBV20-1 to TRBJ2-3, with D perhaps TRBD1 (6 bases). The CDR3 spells CSATDRTAQYF. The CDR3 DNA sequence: TGCAGTGCTACCGACAGGACGGCGCAGTATTTT.